This TCR beta chain is drawn from a study of control samples from healthy donors and cancer patients. This table comes from immunoSEQ multiplex PCR, and its TCRdb copy is limited to in-frame clones, with some not included. The sample yields about 120,000 clones, around 89% seen once. Looked up from germline, CDR1 is ENHRY and CDR2 is SYGVKD. V was trimmed by 4 bases and J by 3 bases, leaving 12 bases between them. This CDR3 has 15 residues. The chain has TRBV10-3 and TRBJ1-4; D might be TRBD1 (5 bases). The sample was blood. This TCR was sampled from a woman in her seventies in good health. The chain's CDR3 is CAISASGRSNEKLFF. In DNA form, the CDR3 reads TGTGCCATCAGTGCCTCGGGACGGTCTAATGAAAAACTGTTTTTT.